This T cell receptor (beta chain) came from a study of tumor-infiltrating lymphocytes in localized non-small cell lung cancer. Study-wide findings and caveats: No T-cell fraction difference was seen between IM1 and IM2 tumors.

Sequencing used immunoSEQ multiplex PCR; TCRdb keeps in-frame clones, though not all of them. Of 13,000 or so clones listed, approximately 84% are singletons. Trimming cost V 7 bases and J 4 bases, with 19 bases left between them. The CDR3 runs to 14 residues. Germline V CDR1 and CDR2: SQVTM, ANQGSEA. Details on this clone: Antigen unknown.

The clonotype originates from a human donor with non-small cell lung cancer. The sequenced sample was lung tumor tissue. The chain carries TRBV29-1 and TRBJ1-1, with a weak D call TRBD1 (6 bases). CDR3 in DNA: TGCAGCGCCTTTTCCAGGGGAGGAAGCACTGAAGCTTTCTTT. Protein sequence: CSAFSRGGSTEAFF.